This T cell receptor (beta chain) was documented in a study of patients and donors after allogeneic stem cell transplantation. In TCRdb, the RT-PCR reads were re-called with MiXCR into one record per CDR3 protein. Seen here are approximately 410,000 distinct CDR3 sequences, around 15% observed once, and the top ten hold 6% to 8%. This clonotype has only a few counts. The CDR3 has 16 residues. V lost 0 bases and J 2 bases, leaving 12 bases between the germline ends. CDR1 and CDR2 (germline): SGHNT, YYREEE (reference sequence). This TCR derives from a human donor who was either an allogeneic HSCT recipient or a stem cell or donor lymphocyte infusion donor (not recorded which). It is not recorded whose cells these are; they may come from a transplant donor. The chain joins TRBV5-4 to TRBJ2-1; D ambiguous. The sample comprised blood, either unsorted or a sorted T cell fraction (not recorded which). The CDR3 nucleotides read TGTGCCAGCAGCTTGGCCTTGGACCCCGCCTACAATGAGCAGTTCTTC. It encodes CASSLALDPAYNEQFF.